A selection of T cell receptor beta chains follows, all from one sample in a study of blood T cells in healthy people across ages. Each CDR3 protein is one row after TCRdb ran MiXCR on the 5' RACE reads. The table includes over a million distinct CDR3 sequences, 42% detected once. The sequenced material came from blood. All receptors derive from a woman under 30 in good health. The CDR3 runs from the conserved cysteine through the conserved F or W. A D gene is named only where the DNA matches it firmly. Some rows mark clone size as missing; the rest say once, few, many or name a class of expanded clone.

J	V	D	size	DNA	CDR3
TRBJ2-1	TRBV4-2	NA	NA	TGTGCCAGCAGCCAAGATTCCCAAGTGGGCACTGGTGAGCAGTTCTTC	CASSQDSQVGTGEQFF
TRBJ2-7	TRBV30	TRBD1	NA	TGTGCCTGGAGTGTACCAGGGGGCGTACGGAACGAGCAGTACTTC	CAWSVPGGVRNEQYF
TRBJ2-1	TRBV11-1	NA	NA	TGTGCCAGCAGCGGCCAATGGGGATACAATGAGCAGTTCTTC	CASSGQWGYNEQFF
TRBJ2-3	TRBV12-3/TRBV12-4	TRBD2	NA	TGTGCCAGCAGGGAAGGACTAGCGGTGTACACAGATACGCAGTATTTT	CASREGLAVYTDTQYF
TRBJ1-4	TRBV12-3/TRBV12-4	NA	NA	TGTGCCAACAAGAGTAGGAATGAAAAACTGTTTTTT	CANKSRNEKLFF
TRBJ2-5	TRBV29-1	TRBD1	few	TGCAGCGTTGAGGGACAGGGTCCCGTGACCCAGTACTTC	CSVEGQGPVTQYF
TRBJ2-3	TRBV20-1	TRBD1	few	TGCAGTGCTAGTACTTTTGGACAGGGAGTCACAGATACGCAGTATTTT	CSASTFGQGVTDTQYF
TRBJ2-7	TRBV5-1	NA	NA	TGCGCCAGCAGCTTGGTGGGGGGACCCTACAATGAGCAGTACTTC	CASSLVGGPYNEQYF
TRBJ2-7	TRBV20-1	NA	NA	TGCAGTGCCCCCGGGGGGCTCCGGGGTTACGAGCAGTACTTC	CSAPGGLRGYEQYF
TRBJ1-1	TRBV24-1	TRBD1	few	TGTGCCACCAGTGATTCCGGGACAGCGAACACTGAAGCTTTCTTT	CATSDSGTANTEAFF
TRBJ2-2	TRBV7-9	NA	NA	TGTGCCAGCAGCTTTATAAAAGGCCACACCGGGGAGCTGTTTTTT	CASSFIKGHTGELFF
TRBJ2-3	TRBV20-1	NA	NA	TGCAGTGCTAGTCCCCCTCGGGACTCCACAGATACGCAGTATTTT	CSASPPRDSTDTQYF
TRBJ2-1	TRBV9	TRBD2	NA	TGTGCCAGCAGCGTATACCCTAGCGGGAGCTACAATGAGCAGTTCTTC	CASSVYPSGSYNEQFF
TRBJ2-4	TRBV4-1	NA	many	TGCGCCAGCAGCCAAGAAGGAGCCTTAGCCAAAAACATTCAGTACTTC	CASSQEGALAKNIQYF
TRBJ2-3	TRBV6-5	TRBD1	once	TGTGCCAGCAGTCAAAGACAGGGGCGAGATACGCAGTATTTT	CASSQRQGRDTQYF
TRBJ2-1	TRBV20-1	TRBD2	few	TGCAGTGCTAGATGCGGGAGGGGGAATGAGCAGTTCTTC	CSARCGRGNEQFF
TRBJ1-6	TRBV20-1	NA	NA	TGCAGTGCTAGAGACACAGGGTACAATTCACCCCTCCACTTT	CSARDTGYNSPLHF